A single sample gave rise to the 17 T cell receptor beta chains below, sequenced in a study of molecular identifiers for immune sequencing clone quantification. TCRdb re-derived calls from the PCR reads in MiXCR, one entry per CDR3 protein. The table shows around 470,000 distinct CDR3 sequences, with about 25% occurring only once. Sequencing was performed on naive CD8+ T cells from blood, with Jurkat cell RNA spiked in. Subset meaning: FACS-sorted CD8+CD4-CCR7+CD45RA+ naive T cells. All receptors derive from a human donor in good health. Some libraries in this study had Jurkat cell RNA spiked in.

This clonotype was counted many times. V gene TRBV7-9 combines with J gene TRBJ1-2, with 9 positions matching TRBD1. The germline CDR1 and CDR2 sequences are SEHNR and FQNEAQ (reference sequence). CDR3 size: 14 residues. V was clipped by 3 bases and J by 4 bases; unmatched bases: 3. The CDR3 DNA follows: TGTGCCAGCAGCTTCCGGGACAGGGCCTATGGCTACACCTTC. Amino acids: CASSFRDRAYGYTF.

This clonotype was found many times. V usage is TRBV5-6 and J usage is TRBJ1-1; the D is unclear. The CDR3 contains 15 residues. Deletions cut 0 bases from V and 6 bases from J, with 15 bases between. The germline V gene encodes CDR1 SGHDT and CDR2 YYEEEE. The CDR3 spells CASSLAGREIPEAFF. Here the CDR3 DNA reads TGTGCCAGCAGCTTGGCTGGGCGGGAGATTCCTGAAGCTTTCTTT.

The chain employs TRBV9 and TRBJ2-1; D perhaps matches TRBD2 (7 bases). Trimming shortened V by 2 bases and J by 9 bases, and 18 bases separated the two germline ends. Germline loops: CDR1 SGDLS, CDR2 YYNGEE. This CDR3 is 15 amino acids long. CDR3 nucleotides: TGTGCCAGCAGCGTTGGGGGGGCAGAAGGCGGTGAGCAGTTCTTC. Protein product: CASSVGGAEGGEQFF.

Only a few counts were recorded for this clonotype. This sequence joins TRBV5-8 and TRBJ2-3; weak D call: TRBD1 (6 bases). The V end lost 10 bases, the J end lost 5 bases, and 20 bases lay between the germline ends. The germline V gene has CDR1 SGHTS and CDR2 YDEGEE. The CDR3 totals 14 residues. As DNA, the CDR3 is TGTGCCCCCCCTCCCACAGGGTTTAGAGATACGCAGTATTTT. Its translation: CAPPPTGFRDTQYF.

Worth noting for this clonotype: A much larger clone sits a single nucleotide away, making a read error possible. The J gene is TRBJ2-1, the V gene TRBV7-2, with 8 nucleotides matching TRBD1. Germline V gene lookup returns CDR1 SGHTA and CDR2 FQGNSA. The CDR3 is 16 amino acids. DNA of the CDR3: TGTGCCAGCAGCTTAGGAACAGGGGGTTCATACAATGAGCAGTTGTTC. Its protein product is CASSLGTGGSYNEQLF.

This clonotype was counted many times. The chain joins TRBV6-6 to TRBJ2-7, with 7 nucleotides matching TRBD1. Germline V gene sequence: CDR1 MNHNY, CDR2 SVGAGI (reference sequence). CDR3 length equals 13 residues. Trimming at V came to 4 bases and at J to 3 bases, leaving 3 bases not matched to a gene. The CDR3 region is CASSFYRGYEQYF. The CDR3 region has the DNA TGTGCCAGCAGTTTCTACAGGGGCTACGAGCAGTACTTC.

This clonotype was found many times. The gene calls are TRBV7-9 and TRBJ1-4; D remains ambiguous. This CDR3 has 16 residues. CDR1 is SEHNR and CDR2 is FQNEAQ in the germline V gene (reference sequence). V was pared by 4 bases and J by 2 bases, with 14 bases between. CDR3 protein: CASSSLSMGTNEKLFF. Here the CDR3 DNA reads TGTGCCAGCAGCTCCCTATCGATGGGTACTAATGAAAAACTGTTTTTT.

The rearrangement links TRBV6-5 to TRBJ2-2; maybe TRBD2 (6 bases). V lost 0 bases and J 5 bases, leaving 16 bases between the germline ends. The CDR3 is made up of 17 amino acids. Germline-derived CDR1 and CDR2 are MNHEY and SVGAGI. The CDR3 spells CASSYSSGAGRTGELFF. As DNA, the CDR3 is TGTGCCAGCAGTTACTCTTCCGGGGCAGGGAGGACCGGGGAGCTGTTTTTT.

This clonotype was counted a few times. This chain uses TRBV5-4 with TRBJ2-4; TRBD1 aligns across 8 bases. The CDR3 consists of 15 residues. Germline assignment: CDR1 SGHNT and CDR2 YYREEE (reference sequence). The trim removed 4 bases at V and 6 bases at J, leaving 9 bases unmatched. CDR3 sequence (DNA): TGTGCCAGCAGCCTGGGCGGCAGGGGGCTAAACATTCAGTACTTC. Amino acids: CASSLGGRGLNIQYF.

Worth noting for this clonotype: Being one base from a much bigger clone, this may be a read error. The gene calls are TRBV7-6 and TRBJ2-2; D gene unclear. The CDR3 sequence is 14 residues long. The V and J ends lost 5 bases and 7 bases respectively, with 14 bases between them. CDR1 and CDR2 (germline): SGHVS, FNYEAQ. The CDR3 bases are TGTGCCAGCAGCCCGCTCCGGTACCACGGGGAGCTGTTTTTT. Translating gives CASSPLRYHGELFF.

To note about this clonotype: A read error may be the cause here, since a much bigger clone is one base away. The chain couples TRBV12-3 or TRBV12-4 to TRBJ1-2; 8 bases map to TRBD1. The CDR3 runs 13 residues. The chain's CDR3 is CVSSPGTGYGYTF. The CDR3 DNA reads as TGTGTCAGCAGTCCCGGGACAGGCTATGGCTACACCTTC.

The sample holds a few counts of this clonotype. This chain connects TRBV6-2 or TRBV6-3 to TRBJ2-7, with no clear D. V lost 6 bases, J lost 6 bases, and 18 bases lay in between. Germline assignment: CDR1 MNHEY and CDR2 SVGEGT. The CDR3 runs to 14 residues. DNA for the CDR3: TGTGCCAGCAGCTACGCCGTTCCTCCCGCCGAGCAGTACTTC. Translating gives CASSYAVPPAEQYF.

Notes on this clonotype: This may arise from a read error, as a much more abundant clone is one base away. CDR3 sequence: CASGQVSEPTYEQYF. The CDR3 DNA sequence: TGCGCCAGCGGCCAAGTATCGGAACCGACCTACGAGCAGTACTTC. J is TRBJ2-7 and V is TRBV4-3, with no clear D. The CDR3 length is 15 residues. Germline CDR1 reads LGHNA; CDR2 reads YSLEER.

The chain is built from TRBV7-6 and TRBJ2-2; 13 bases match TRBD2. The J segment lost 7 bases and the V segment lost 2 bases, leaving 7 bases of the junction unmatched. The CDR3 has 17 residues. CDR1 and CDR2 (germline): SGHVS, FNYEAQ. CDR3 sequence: CASSLLGTSGIIGELFF. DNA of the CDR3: TGTGCCAGCAGCTTATTAGGGACTAGCGGGATTATCGGGGAGCTGTTTTTT.

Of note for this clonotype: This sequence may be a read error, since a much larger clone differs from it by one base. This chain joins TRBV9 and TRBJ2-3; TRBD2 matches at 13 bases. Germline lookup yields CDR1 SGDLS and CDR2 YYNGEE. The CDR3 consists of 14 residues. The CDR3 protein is CASSMGTSGDTRYF. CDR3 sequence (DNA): TGTGCCAGCAGCATGGGGACTAGCGGGGATACGCGGTATTTT.

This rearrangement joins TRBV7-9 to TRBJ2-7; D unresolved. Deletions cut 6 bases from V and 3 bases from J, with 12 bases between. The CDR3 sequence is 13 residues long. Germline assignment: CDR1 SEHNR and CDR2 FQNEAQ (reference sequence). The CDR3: CASRSPTNYEQYF. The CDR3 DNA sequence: TGTGCCAGCAGATCACCTACTAACTACGAGCAGTACTTC. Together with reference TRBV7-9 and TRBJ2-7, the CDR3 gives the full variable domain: DTGVSQNPRHKITKRGQNVTFRCDPISEHNRLYWYRQTLGQGPEFLTYFQNEAQLEKSRLLSDRFSAERPKGSFSTLEIQRTEQGDSAMYLCASRSPTNYEQYFGPGTRLTVT.

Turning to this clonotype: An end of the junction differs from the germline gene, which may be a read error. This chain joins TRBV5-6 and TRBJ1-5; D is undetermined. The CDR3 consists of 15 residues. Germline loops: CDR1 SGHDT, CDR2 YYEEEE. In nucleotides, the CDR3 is TGTGCCAGCGGCTTGGACGGGGATAGCAATCAGCCCCAGCATTTT. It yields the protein CASGLDGDSNQPQHF.